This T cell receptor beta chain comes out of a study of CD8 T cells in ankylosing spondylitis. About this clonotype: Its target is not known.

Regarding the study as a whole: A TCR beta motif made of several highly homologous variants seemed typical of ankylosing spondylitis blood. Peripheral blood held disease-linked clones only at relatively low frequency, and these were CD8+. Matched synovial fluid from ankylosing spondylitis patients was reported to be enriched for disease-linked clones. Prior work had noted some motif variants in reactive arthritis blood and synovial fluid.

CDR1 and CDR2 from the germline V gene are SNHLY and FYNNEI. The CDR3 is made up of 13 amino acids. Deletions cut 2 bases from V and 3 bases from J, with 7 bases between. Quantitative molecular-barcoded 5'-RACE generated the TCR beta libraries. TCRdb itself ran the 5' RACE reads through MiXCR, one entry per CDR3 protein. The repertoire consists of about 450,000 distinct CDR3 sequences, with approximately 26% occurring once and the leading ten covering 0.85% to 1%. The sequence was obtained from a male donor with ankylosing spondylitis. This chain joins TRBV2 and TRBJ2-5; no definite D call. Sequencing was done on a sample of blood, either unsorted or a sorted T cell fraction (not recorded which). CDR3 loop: CASSENPKETQYF. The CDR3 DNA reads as TGTGCCAGCAGTGAAAACCCTAAAGAGACCCAGTACTTC.